One and the same sample provided the 12 T cell receptor beta chains below, sequenced in a study of blood T cell repertoires in COVID-19. Some clones are missing from TCRdb's copy, which holds only in-frame ones; the method was immunoSEQ multiplex PCR. The sample consists of tens of thousands of clones, 75% to 85% of them appearing once. The specimen sequenced was peripheral blood. The receptors were sampled from a woman over 75 with active or convalescent COVID-19.

The V call is TRBV18, the J call TRBJ1-1, with 9 bases aligning to TRBD1. Per the germline V gene, CDR1 is KGHSH and CDR2 is LQKENI. Trimming cost V 3 bases and J 6 bases; bases outside gene matches: 11. The CDR3 totals 16 residues. CDR3 bases: TGTGCCAGCTCACCGGGACAGGGAAGGGGAGGCGCTGAAGCTTTCTTT. Its protein product is CASSPGQGRGGAEAFF.

The gene calls are TRBV18 and TRBJ2-3; D not resolved. CDR3 length equals 12 residues. V was clipped by 3 bases and J by 4 bases, with 5 bases between them. Germline CDR1 and CDR2: KGHSH and LQKENI. As DNA, the CDR3 is TGTGCCAGCTCACCTTCTGCAGATACGCAGTATTTT. This translates into CASSPSADTQYF.

The V call is TRBV10-3, the J call TRBJ1-2; TRBD1 aligns across 7 bases. The CDR3 has 16 amino acids. The germline V gene has CDR1 ENHRY and CDR2 SYGVKD. V gave up 5 bases and J gave up 3 bases; unmatched junction bases: 12. The DNA of the CDR3 is TGTGCCATCAGTCGGACAGGCTCGACGGAATACTATGGCTACACCTTC. Encoded protein: CAISRTGSTEYYGYTF.

In nucleotides, the CDR3 is TGTGCCAGCAGTAGACTAGCGGGAACCTACAATGAGCAGTTCTTC. It yields the protein CASSRLAGTYNEQFF. The rearrangement uses TRBV6-2 or TRBV6-3 and TRBJ2-1, with 11 nucleotides matching TRBD2. CDR3 length equals 15 residues. Germline V gene sequence: CDR1 MNHEY, CDR2 SVGEGT. The ends lost 5 bases at V and 2 bases at J; junction bases unmatched: 2.

This clone appeared once. CDR3 bases: TGCGCCAGCAGCTTGGATGCGGACCAGGGGTACGAGCAGTACTTC. Translation: CASSLDADQGYEQYF. J is TRBJ2-7 and V is TRBV5-1; TRBD1 is a possible D gene (6 bases). The CDR3 is 15 amino acids. The ends were cut back, 0 bases at V and 4 bases at J, with 14 bases in the middle. Germline CDR1 is SGHRS and CDR2 is YFSETQ.

The chain joins TRBV6-5 to TRBJ1-2, with 7 bases that match TRBD1. Germline V gene lookup returns CDR1 MNHEY and CDR2 SVGAGI. Unmatched junction bases numbered 10, after V lost 6 bases and J lost 6 bases. The CDR3 has 14 residues. The CDR3 coding sequence is TGTGCCAGCAGCCAGAGACAGGGTTTAGATGGCTACACCTTC. Residues: CASSQRQGLDGYTF.

This chain links TRBV2 with TRBJ2-3; 7 nucleotides agree with TRBD1. Germline values: CDR1 SNHLY, CDR2 FYNNEI. The CDR3 length is 14 residues. V lost 5 bases to trimming and J lost 0 bases; unmatched junction nucleotides: 2. The CDR3 sequence: CASSRDRSTDTQYF. As DNA, the CDR3 is TGTGCCAGCAGTAGGGACAGAAGCACAGATACGCAGTATTTT.

V and J are TRBV10-3 and TRBJ2-7, with 7 bases that match TRBD2. J gave up 6 bases and V 6 bases, and 14 bases lay outside the gene matches. Germline values: CDR1 ENHRY, CDR2 SYGVKD. The CDR3 runs 15 residues. This CDR3 is CAISGGGSAQPEQYF. The CDR3 region has the DNA TGTGCCATCAGCGGTGGCGGGAGCGCCCAACCCGAGCAGTACTTC.

This chain joins TRBV19 and TRBJ2-2, with 8 positions matching TRBD1. CDR1 is LNHDA, CDR2 SQIVND, per germline (reference sequence). The trim removed 7 bases at V and 5 bases at J, leaving 6 bases unmatched. The CDR3 consists of 14 residues. CDR3 protein: CASKGQGFTGELFF. The CDR3 DNA reads as TGTGCCAGTAAAGGACAGGGATTTACCGGGGAGCTGTTTTTT.

This chain links TRBV7-2 with TRBJ2-1; D not certain. V lost 5 bases to trimming and J lost 0 bases, with 5 bases between them. The CDR3 loop spans 13 amino acids. Germline lookup yields CDR1 SGHTA and CDR2 FQGNSA. The CDR3, as DNA: TGTGCCAGCAGCCCATTCTCCTACAATGAGCAGTTCTTC. Its translation: CASSPFSYNEQFF.

CDR3: CATSNTRPRLAGVRETQYF. For the CDR3, the DNA is TGTGCCACCAGCAACACAAGGCCTAGACTAGCGGGAGTACGGGAGACCCAGTACTTC. The rearrangement uses TRBV15 and TRBJ2-5, with TRBD2 matching over 12 bases. J gave up 5 bases and V 4 bases, and 17 bases lay outside the gene matches. The CDR3 has 19 residues. The germline V gene encodes CDR1 LNHNV and CDR2 YYDKDF (reference sequence).

The chain uses TRBV3-1 (or the pseudogene TRBV3-2) and TRBJ1-3; perhaps TRBD1 as D (5 bases). Germline CDR1 LGHDT, CDR2 YNNKEL (reference sequence). CDR3 length equals 16 residues. Trimming took off 4 bases at V and 2 bases at J, with 15 bases between the two ends. This CDR3 is CASSPRVGQAGNTIYF. CDR3 sequence (DNA): TGTGCCAGCAGCCCTCGGGTCGGACAAGCTGGAAACACCATATATTTT.